This section outlines one T cell receptor beta chain sequence together with its context. The V gene lost 8 bases and the J gene lost 5 bases, with 3 bases spanning the gap. Germline CDR1 reads LGHDT; CDR2 reads YNNKEL (reference sequence). This CDR3 has 10 residues. This entry is derived from a study of blood T cell repertoires in COVID-19. Overall study: Collection of acute and convalescent COVID-19 samples took place in the United States, Italy and Spain. Nucleic acid was either cDNA or gDNA, and it came from T cells, B-cell-depleted T cells, or PBMCs.

Repertoires were generated with immunoSEQ multiplex PCR, while TCRdb's copy carries only in-frame clones and drops some. The table lists fewer than 300,000 clones, over 65% of them singletons, with over 3% in the top ten. The clonotype comes from a woman aged 80 or over with acute or convalescent COVID-19. The sequenced sample consisted of peripheral blood. The chain couples TRBV3-1 (or the pseudogene TRBV3-2) to TRBJ1-4; the D is unclear. The CDR3 protein is CASPNEKLFF. DNA for the CDR3: TGTGCCAGCCCGAATGAAAAACTGTTTTTT.